The 21 T cell receptor beta chains in this list originate from one sample, sequenced in a study of cytomegalovirus exposure and HLA in healthy donors (dated by TCRdb to the late 2010s). Receptor amplification or capture employed the immunoSEQ multiplex PCR assay. As stored in TCRdb, this immuneACCESS dataset retains in-frame rearrangements with V and J assigned. A fraction of the clones does not appear; measured against another copy, unresolved V genes explain less than half of the discrepancy, and the remainder lacks a known reason. In this sample the table shows approximately 150,000 clones, less than 90% of which occur a single time. The ten largest clones capture approximately 10% of the sample. The sample taken for sequencing was PBMCs. These receptors were obtained from a man aged 30 to 45 in good health and CMV-seropositive.

The CDR3 DNA reads as TGTGCCAGCAGCTTAGGGATGAGCGGAAACACCGGGGAGCTGTTTTTT. Protein sequence: CASSLGMSGNTGELFF. The chain employs TRBV7-6 and TRBJ2-2, with D possibly matching TRBD2 (5 bases). V was shortened by 1 base and J by 2 bases, with 11 bases between the two germline ends. CDR3 length: 16 residues. In germline, CDR1 is SGHVS, CDR2 FNYEAQ. Supplemented by reference TRBV7-6 and TRBJ2-2, the full variable domain reads GAGVSQSPRYKVTKRGQDVALRCDPISGHVSLYWYRQALGQGPEFLTYFNYEAQQDKSGLPNDRFSAERPEGSISTLTIQRTEQRDSAMYRCASSLGMSGNTGELFFGEGSRLTVL.

The chain employs TRBV5-8 and TRBJ2-5; possible D gene TRBD1, 5 bases. V was cut by 0 bases and J by 3 bases, with 18 bases left in between. CDR3 length: 17 residues. Germline-derived CDR1 and CDR2 are SGHTS and YDEGEE. In DNA form, the CDR3 reads TGTGCCAGCAGCTTGGAGGGGAAGGGGCCCTTAAAAGAGACCCAGTACTTC. It encodes CASSLEGKGPLKETQYF.

The chain recombines TRBV6-5 with TRBJ2-5; 11 bases agree with TRBD2. The CDR3 contains 13 residues. Trimming removed 2 bases from V and 13 bases from J; junction bases left unmatched: 6. Germline lookup yields CDR1 MNHEY and CDR2 SVGAGI. The CDR3 coding sequence is TGTGCCAGCAGTTACGGGACTAGCGGTCCTATGTACTTC. Encoded protein: CASSYGTSGPMYF.

The chain has TRBV13 and TRBJ1-2; the match to TRBD1 covers 9 bases. This CDR3 is built from 13 residues. The V gene's germline CDR1 is PRHDT and CDR2 FYEKMQ (reference sequence). With V trimmed by 5 bases and J by 13 bases, 11 bases remained unmatched. Here the CDR3 reads CASSLTGGRVATF. As DNA, the CDR3 is TGTGCCAGCAGCCTGACAGGGGGTAGGGTGGCCACCTTC.

This chain uses TRBV4-2 with TRBJ2-1; D gene unclear. This CDR3 has 13 residues. The V and J ends lost 1 base and 10 bases respectively, with 11 bases between them. Germline V gene data show CDR1 as LGHNA and CDR2 as YNFKEQ. The CDR3 region is CASSQVQFREQFF. The CDR3 DNA sequence: TGTGCCAGCAGCCAAGTTCAGTTCAGGGAGCAGTTCTTC.

The chain couples TRBV4-1 to TRBJ2-1; the match to TRBD1 covers 11 bases. The J segment lost 7 bases and the V segment lost 3 bases, leaving 5 bases of the junction unmatched. Germline CDR1 and CDR2: MGHRA and YSYEKL. The CDR3 totals 15 residues. The CDR3 DNA sequence: TGCGCCAGCAGCCACGCCGGGACAGGGGGAAATGAGCAGTTCTTC. Encoded protein: CASSHAGTGGNEQFF.

The V call is TRBV5-4, the J call TRBJ2-3; 7 bases are shared with TRBD2. CDR1 and CDR2 (germline): SGHNT, YYREEE (reference sequence). The CDR3 is 16 residues long. Trimming cost V 3 bases and J 1 base; bases outside gene matches: 8. CDR3: CASSSPLATGTDTQYF. CDR3 sequence (DNA): TGTGCCAGCAGCTCGCCACTAGCGACGGGCACAGATACGCAGTATTTT. The full variable domain, rest sourced from reference TRBV5-4 and TRBJ2-3, is ETGVTQSPTHLIKTRGQQVTLRCSSQSGHNTVSWYQQALGQGPQFIFQYYREEENGRGNFPPRFSGLQFPNYSSELNVNALELDDSALYLCASSSPLATGTDTQYFGPGTRLTVL.

This clone was found many times. The chain uses TRBV5-1 and TRBJ1-1, with TRBD1 matching over 7 bases. Looked up from germline, CDR1 is SGHRS and CDR2 is YFSETQ. The CDR3 consists of 13 residues. V shed 4 bases, J shed 1 base, and the junction held 1 base outside the gene matches. CDR3 DNA sequence: TGCGCCAGCAGCGGACAGGAGAACACTGAAGCTTTCTTT. Protein product: CASSGQENTEAFF.

The chain joins TRBV28 to TRBJ1-2; possible D gene TRBD1, 5 bases. Trimming left V 5 bases short and J 4 bases short, with 8 bases between. The CDR3 consists of 12 residues. Per the germline V gene, CDR1 is MDHEN and CDR2 is SYDVKM. CDR3 bases: TGTGCCAGCAGTGGGGGGTCCTATGGCTACACCTTC. This sequence encodes CASSGGSYGYTF.

This sequence joins TRBV7-9 and TRBJ2-5; possibly TRBD2 for D (6 bases). The CDR3 contains 14 residues. Deletions cut 5 bases from V and 4 bases from J, with 14 bases between. CDR1 SEHNR and CDR2 FQNEAQ come from the germline V gene (reference sequence). CDR3 coding DNA: TGTGCCAGCAGCAATAGAGGAGGGAGAGAGACCCAGTACTTC. As protein: CASSNRGGRETQYF.

This clone showed up many times. J is TRBJ2-1 and V is TRBV30, with D perhaps matching TRBD2 (6 bases). Germline V gene sequence: CDR1 GTSNPN, CDR2 SVGIG (reference sequence). CDR3 length: 13 residues. V gave up 3 bases and J gave up 2 bases, with 8 bases separating them. The CDR3 spells CAWSGGTYNEQFF. The CDR3 DNA reads as TGTGCCTGGAGCGGGGGAACCTACAATGAGCAGTTCTTC. The variable domain in full, completed from reference TRBV30 and TRBJ2-1, reads SQTIHQWPATLVQPVGSPLSLECTVEGTSNPNLYWYRQAAGRGLQLLFYSVGIGQISSEVPQNLSASRPQDRQFILSSKKLLLSDSGFYLCAWSGGTYNEQFFGPGTRLTVL.

The chain carries TRBV6-5 and TRBJ1-1; D remains unclear. Germline V gene data show CDR1 as MNHEY and CDR2 as SVGAGI. The V gene lost 8 bases and the J gene lost 1 base, with 8 bases spanning the gap. There are 12 residues in the CDR3. DNA for the CDR3: TGTGCCAGCGGGCACCGGAACACTGAAGCTTTCTTT. Its translation: CASGHRNTEAFF.

The rearrangement uses TRBV7-6 and TRBJ2-7; TRBD2 agrees at 11 bases. Germline loops: CDR1 SGHVS, CDR2 FNYEAQ. J was trimmed by 4 bases and V by 2 bases; bases with no gene match: 7. The CDR3 runs 16 residues. In DNA form, the CDR3 reads TGTGCCAGCAGCTTATTAGCGGGGGGGGAATTGTACGAGCAGTACTTC. This encodes CASSLLAGGELYEQYF.

The chain has TRBV5-4 and TRBJ2-2; weak D call: TRBD1 (5 bases). The CDR3 sequence is 16 residues long. Germline CDR1 reads SGHNT; CDR2 reads YYREEE (reference sequence). Between the trimmed V and J ends, which lost 7 bases and 1 base, there was a span of 17 bases. The CDR3 region has the DNA TGTGCCAGCGGACAAGGAACCATAGAGAACACCGGGGAGCTGTTTTTT. As protein: CASGQGTIENTGELFF.

V is TRBV2 and J is TRBJ2-7; D unresolved. The CDR3 runs to 13 residues. CDR1 and CDR2 from the germline V gene are SNHLY and FYNNEI. V gave up 8 bases and J gave up 1 base, with 12 bases separating them. CDR3 in DNA: TGTGCCAGCCGTTACAGATTGTCCTACGAGCAGTACTTC. It codes for CASRYRLSYEQYF. The full variable domain, rest sourced from reference TRBV2 and TRBJ2-7, is EPEVTQTPSHQVTQMGQEVILRCVPISNHLYFYWYRQILGQKVEFLVSFYNNEISEKSEIFDDQFSVERPDGSNFTLKIRSTKLEDSAMYFCASRYRLSYEQYFGPGTRLTVT.

V gene TRBV5-6 combines with J gene TRBJ2-3; D possibly corresponds to TRBD1 (5 bases). The V end lost 3 bases, the J end lost 2 bases, and 19 bases lay between the germline ends. Germline V gives CDR1 SGHDT, CDR2 YYEEEE. The CDR3 is made up of 17 amino acids. The DNA for the CDR3 is TGTGCCAGCAGCTCGAAGGGGCGACCCTCAGACACAGATACGCAGTATTTT. Residues: CASSSKGRPSDTDTQYF.

V gene TRBV7-2 combines with J gene TRBJ1-3; unclear D gene. The length of the CDR3 is 15 residues. V was clipped by 5 bases and J by 0 bases, with 11 bases between them. CDR1 is SGHTA and CDR2 is FQGNSA in the germline V gene. The DNA for the CDR3 is TGTGCCAGCAGCCTGGACGGGAGCTCTGGAAACACCATATATTTT. Encoded protein: CASSLDGSSGNTIYF.

The chain recombines TRBV29-1 with TRBJ2-5, with D tentatively TRBD1 (6 bases). The V and J ends lost 7 bases and 2 bases respectively, with 14 bases between them. This CDR3 has 13 residues. Germline CDR1 and CDR2: SQVTM and ANQGSEA. DNA for the CDR3: TGCAGCGCCTACAGGGACGATCAAGAGACCCAGTACTTC. Translating it yields CSAYRDDQETQYF. Full variable domain (missing parts from reference TRBV29-1 and TRBJ2-5): SAVISQKPSRDICQRGTSLTIQCQVDSQVTMMFWYRQQPGQSLTLIATANQGSEATYESGFVIDKFPISRPNLTFSTLTVSNMSPEDSSIYLCSAYRDDQETQYFGPGTRLLVL.

This clone has a handful of counts. The DNA of the CDR3 is TGCGCCAGCAGCTTGGTGCCGCGGGCCGCCTACGAGCAGTACTTC. Its translation: CASSLVPRAAYEQYF. The rearrangement joins TRBV5-1 to TRBJ2-7; possibly TRBD2 for D (5 bases). Trimming pared 0 bases from V and 2 bases from J, leaving 12 bases between. The germline V gene encodes CDR1 SGHRS and CDR2 YFSETQ. This CDR3 comprises 15 residues.

The CDR3 protein is CASMRAQGNTGELFF. The CDR3 DNA reads as TGTGCCAGCATGAGAGCGCAGGGAAACACCGGGGAGCTGTTTTTT. The J gene is TRBJ2-2, the V gene TRBV5-4, with D possibly matching TRBD1 (5 bases). Germline V gene data show CDR1 as SGHNT and CDR2 as YYREEE (reference sequence). V was shortened by 6 bases and J by 2 bases, with 14 bases between the two germline ends. This CDR3 is built from 15 residues.

The V call is TRBV5-6, the J call TRBJ1-2; D call uncertain. V gave up 5 bases and J gave up 8 bases, with 19 bases separating them. The CDR3 runs to 14 residues. Germline-derived CDR1 and CDR2 are SGHDT and YYEEEE. The CDR3 spells CASRWIERNIGYTF. CDR3 coding DNA: TGTGCCAGCAGGTGGATTGAGCGGAATATCGGCTACACCTTC. Full variable domain (outside the CDR3, taken from reference TRBV5-6 and TRBJ1-2): DAGVTQSPTHLIKTRGQQVTLRCSPKSGHDTVSWYQQALGQGPQFIFQYYEEEERQRGNFPDRFSGHQFPNYSSELNVNALLLGDSALYLCASRWIERNIGYTFGSGTRLTVV.